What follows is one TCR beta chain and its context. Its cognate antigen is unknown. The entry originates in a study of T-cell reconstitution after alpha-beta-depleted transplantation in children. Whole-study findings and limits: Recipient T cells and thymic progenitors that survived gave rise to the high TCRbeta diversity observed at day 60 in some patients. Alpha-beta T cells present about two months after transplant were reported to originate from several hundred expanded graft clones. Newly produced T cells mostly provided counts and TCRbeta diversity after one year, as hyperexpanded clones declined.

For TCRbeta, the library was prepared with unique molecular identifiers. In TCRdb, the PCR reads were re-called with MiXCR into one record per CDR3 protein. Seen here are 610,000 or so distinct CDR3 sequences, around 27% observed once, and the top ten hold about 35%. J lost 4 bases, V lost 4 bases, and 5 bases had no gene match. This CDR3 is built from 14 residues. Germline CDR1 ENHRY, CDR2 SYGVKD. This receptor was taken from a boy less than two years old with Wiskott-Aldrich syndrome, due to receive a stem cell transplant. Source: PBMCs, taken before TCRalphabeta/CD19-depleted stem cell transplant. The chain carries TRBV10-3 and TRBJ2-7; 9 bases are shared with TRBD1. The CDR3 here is CAISVTGGVYEQYF. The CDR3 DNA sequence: TGTGCCATCAGTGTAACAGGGGGCGTTTACGAGCAGTACTTC.